This is a list of T cell receptor beta chains from one sample in a study of regulatory T cells in long-lasting Graves disease. TCRdb reprocessed the multiplex PCR reads via MiXCR and lists one record per CDR3 protein. This sample has 450,000 to 600,000 distinct CDR3 sequences; approximately 12% occur once, and the top ten carry approximately 9.3%. Separately, the same data were catalogued under a study of T cells in Graves' hyperthyroidism and ophthalmopathy.

Sequencing used peripheral blood mononuclear cells (PBMCs), obtained at new diagnosis, from a patient treated with antithyroid drugs. These receptors came from a man between 25 and 39 years old with Graves disease. Both conserved end residues are part of each CDR3. Fields, in order: V gene, clone size, J gene, CDR3 protein. Some rows mark clone size as missing; the rest say once, few, many or name a class of expanded clone.

TRBV10-1	few	TRBJ1-1	CASSQGGAEAFF
TRBV27	many	TRBJ2-3	CASNLGAGQTDTQYF
TRBV20-1	many	TRBJ1-1	CSARKFGRTEAFF
TRBV19	many	TRBJ2-7	CASSRRYRSPGQGDEQYF
TRBV6-1	many	TRBJ1-5	CASRPTGGPNQPQHF
TRBV20-1	.	TRBJ2-3	CSARGASGNTDTQYF
TRBV13	.	TRBJ2-4	CASSLGWAENIQYF
TRBV20-1	many	TRBJ2-1	CSASRANYNEQFF
TRBV10-1	.	TRBJ1-1	CASGKGTGSTEAFF
TRBV5-5	few	TRBJ2-1	CASSLVGQLSSYNEQFF
TRBV30	many	TRBJ2-7	CAWRLAGLYEQYF
TRBV18	few	TRBJ1-2	CASSAHRDGYTF
TRBV2	.	TRBJ1-1	CASSEGTAYTEAFF
TRBV28	many	TRBJ1-3	CASSWPSTLGTGDGNTIYF
TRBV30	few	TRBJ2-1	CAWRSGLGYNEQFF
TRBV18	few	TRBJ2-3	CASSPRLGLAGDPTDTQYF
TRBV19	.	TRBJ1-5	CASSIWQGANQPQHF
TRBV9	.	TRBJ1-3	CASSETSGNTIYF
TRBV19	many	TRBJ1-1	CASKKNTEAFF
TRBV4-1	.	TRBJ1-5	CASSQDPDRVNQPQHF
TRBV9	few	TRBJ2-3	CASSVWERTDTQYF
TRBV24-1	many	TRBJ1-5	CATSDWGVHQPQHF
TRBV10-3	many	TRBJ2-5	CAITQGTQETQYF
TRBV4-1	many	TRBJ2-3	CASSQVEDTQYF
TRBV20-1	.	TRBJ2-7	CSARYTGTSGRRYEQYF
TRBV30	many	TRBJ2-7	CAWSVQRGLDEQYF
TRBV24-1	few	TRBJ1-1	CATSGADTNTEAFF
TRBV20-1	many	TRBJ2-5	CSAMEETQYF
TRBV10-2	many	TRBJ2-7	CASSQFRSYEQYF
TRBV12-5	many	TRBJ2-3	CASGFSTDTQYF
TRBV24-1	many	TRBJ2-1	CATLGTNEDSNEQFF
TRBV19	few	TRBJ2-7	CASSPTGGLSQYF
TRBV2	many	TRBJ2-1	CAIRTSGYNEQFF
TRBV30	many	TRBJ1-1	CAWSPGGNTEAFF
TRBV24-1	many	TRBJ1-2	CATSKTANYGYTF
TRBV7-6	.	TRBJ1-3	CASSKQGSSGNTIYF
TRBV20-1	.	TRBJ2-3	CSASVSGRAATDTQYF
TRBV6-5	.	TRBJ1-2	CASSYSFSGLDQNYGYTF
TRBV2	.	TRBJ1-2	CASSARRESYGYTF
TRBV11-3	many	TRBJ2-3	CASSLTSVGTNTQYF